This T cell receptor beta chain was sequenced during a study of OX40 agonist ivuxolimab in advanced cancers. About the study: Mean age approximately 55 years, range about 20 to 90; 82.7% male. The study, taken as a whole, reports: Some nonresponders additionally presented with little normalized T-cell clonal expansion.

A note on this clone: No antigen is known for it.

This CDR3 has 15 residues. Trimming pared 6 bases from V and 8 bases from J, leaving 22 bases between. CDR1 SNHLY and CDR2 FYNNEI come from the germline V gene. Clones were sequenced by immunoSEQ multiplex PCR, and TCRdb holds only the in-frame ones, with some missing. The sample records tens of thousands of clones, 80% to 90% being singletons. This clonotype was obtained from an adult with an advanced solid tumor such as melanoma, head and neck, liver or kidney cancer. The material sequenced was CD4+ or CD8+ T cells sorted from blood, taken in a trial of the OX40 agonist ivuxolimab. The J gene is TRBJ1-2, the V gene TRBV2; D perhaps matches TRBD1 (5 bases). CDR3 region: CASRTDEQALGGYTF. CDR3 nucleotides: TGTGCCAGCAGAACAGACGAACAGGCCCTTGGGGGCTACACCTTC. Variable domain in full (rest from reference TRBV2 and TRBJ1-2): EPEVTQTPSHQVTQMGQEVILRCVPISNHLYFYWYRQILGQKVEFLVSFYNNEISEKSEIFDDQFSVERPDGSNFTLKIRSTKLEDSAMYFCASRTDEQALGGYTFGSGTRLTVV.